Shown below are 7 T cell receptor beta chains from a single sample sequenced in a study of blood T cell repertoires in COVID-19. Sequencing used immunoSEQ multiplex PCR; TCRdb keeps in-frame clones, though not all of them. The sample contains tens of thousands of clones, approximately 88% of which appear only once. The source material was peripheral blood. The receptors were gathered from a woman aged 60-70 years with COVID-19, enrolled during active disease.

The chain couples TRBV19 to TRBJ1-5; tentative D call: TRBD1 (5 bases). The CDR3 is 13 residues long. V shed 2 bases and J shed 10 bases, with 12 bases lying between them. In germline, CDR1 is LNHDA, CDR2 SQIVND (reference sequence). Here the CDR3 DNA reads TGTGCCAGTAGTATAACGGGGGTGAAACCCCAGCATTTT. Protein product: CASSITGVKPQHF.

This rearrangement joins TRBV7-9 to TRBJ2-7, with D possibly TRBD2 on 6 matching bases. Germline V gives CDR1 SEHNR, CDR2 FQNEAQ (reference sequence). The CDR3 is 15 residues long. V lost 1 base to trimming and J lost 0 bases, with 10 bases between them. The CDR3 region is CASSLVQGGSYEQYF. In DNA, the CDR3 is TGTGCCAGCAGCTTAGTGCAGGGAGGCTCCTACGAGCAGTACTTC.

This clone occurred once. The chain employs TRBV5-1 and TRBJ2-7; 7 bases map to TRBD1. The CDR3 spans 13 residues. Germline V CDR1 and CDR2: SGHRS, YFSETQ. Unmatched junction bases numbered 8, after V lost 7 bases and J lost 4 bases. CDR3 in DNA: TGCGCCAGCGGCCGGGACAGATTTTACGAGCAGTACTTC. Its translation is CASGRDRFYEQYF.

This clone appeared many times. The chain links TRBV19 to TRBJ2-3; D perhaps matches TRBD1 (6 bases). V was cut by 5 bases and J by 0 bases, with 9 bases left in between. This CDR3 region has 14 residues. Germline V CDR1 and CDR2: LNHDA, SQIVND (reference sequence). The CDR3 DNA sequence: TGTGCCAGTAGTCCGGGACATAGCACAGATACGCAGTATTTT. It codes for CASSPGHSTDTQYF.

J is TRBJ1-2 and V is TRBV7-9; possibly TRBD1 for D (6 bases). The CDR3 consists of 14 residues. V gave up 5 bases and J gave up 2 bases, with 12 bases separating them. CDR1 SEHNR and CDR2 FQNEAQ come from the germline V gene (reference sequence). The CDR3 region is CASSPGQMNYGYTF. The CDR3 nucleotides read TGTGCCAGCAGCCCTGGACAGATGAACTATGGCTACACCTTC. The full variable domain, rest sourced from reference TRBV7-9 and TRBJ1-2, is DTGVSQNPRHKITKRGQNVTFRCDPISEHNRLYWYRQTLGQGPEFLTYFQNEAQLEKSRLLSDRFSAERPKGSFSTLEIQRTEQGDSAMYLCASSPGQMNYGYTFGSGTRLTVV.

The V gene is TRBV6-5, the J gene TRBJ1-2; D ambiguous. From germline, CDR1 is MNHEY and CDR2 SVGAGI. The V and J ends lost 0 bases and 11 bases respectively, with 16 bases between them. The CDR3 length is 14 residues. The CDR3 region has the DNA TGTGCCAGCAGTTACTCTCAGCCATCCGGGGAGTACACCTTC. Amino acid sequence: CASSYSQPSGEYTF.

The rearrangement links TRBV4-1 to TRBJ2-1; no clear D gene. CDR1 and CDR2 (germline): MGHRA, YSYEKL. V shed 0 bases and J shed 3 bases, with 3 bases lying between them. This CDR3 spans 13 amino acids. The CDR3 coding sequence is TGCGCCAGCAGCCAAGATCTCTACAATGAGCAGTTCTTC. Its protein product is CASSQDLYNEQFF.